This is a list of T cell receptor beta chains from one sample in a study of T cells after yellow fever vaccination. TCRdb redid the calling of the 5' RACE reads with MiXCR, one entry per CDR3 protein. The sample gives around 350,000 distinct CDR3 sequences, around 10% of which show up once; around 18% is in the top ten. The sample here was PBMCs, taken on the day of the first yellow fever vaccination. These receptors were taken from a man aged 18 to 29 who received the YFV17D yellow fever vaccine. The CDR3 runs from the conserved cysteine through the conserved F or W. The order of the fields is clone size, J gene, D gene, V gene, CDR3 DNA, CDR3 protein. The D gene is left open where the match is weak. A row's size may be missing; if present it is once, few, many or a size class.

few	TRBJ1-1	TRBD1	TRBV5-1	TGCGCCAGCAGTGATAGTGCAGGGGGCACTGAAGCTTTCTTT	CASSDSAGGTEAFF
-	TRBJ1-1	-	TRBV12-3/TRBV12-4	TGTGCCAGCAGTCCCCCGGGCAGGGCAGGGACTGAAGCTTTCTTT	CASSPPGRAGTEAFF
many	TRBJ2-3	TRBD1	TRBV5-1	TGCGCCAGCAGCAGGGCAGGGGGCTCAGATACGCAGTATTTT	CASSRAGGSDTQYF
few	TRBJ2-1	-	TRBV11-2	TGTGCCAGCACCCTGGGGGTGAATGAGCAGTTCTTC	CASTLGVNEQFF
few	TRBJ1-1	TRBD1	TRBV7-9	TGTGCCAGCAGCAAAACCTCGACAGGGAGGGTCACTGAAGCTTTCTTT	CASSKTSTGRVTEAFF
-	TRBJ2-3	TRBD2	TRBV7-9	TGTGCCAGCAACTCCATAACTAGCGGGGGTCCAGATACGCGGTATTTT	CASNSITSGGPDTRYF
-	TRBJ2-3	TRBD2	TRBV4-3	TGCGCCAGCAGCCAAGGAGCGGGGGGGTTAACAGATACGCAGTATTTT	CASSQGAGGLTDTQYF
few	TRBJ1-5	TRBD1	TRBV7-8	TGTGCCAGCAGCGAATTTGGACAGGGTAGCAATCAGCCCCAGCATTTT	CASSEFGQGSNQPQHF
-	TRBJ2-5	-	TRBV5-4	TGTGCCAGCAGCTCCCCGGGCCGCGTCCGAGAGACCCAGTACTTC	CASSSPGRVRETQYF
-	TRBJ2-5	TRBD2	TRBV5-6	TGTGCCAGCAGCTTGCAAACTAGCGGGGTAGAGACCCAGTACTTC	CASSLQTSGVETQYF
many	TRBJ1-6	-	TRBV20-1	TGCAGTGCTAGAACGGACGGGGGAAACTCCTATAATTCACCCCTCCACTTT	CSARTDGGNSYNSPLHF
few	TRBJ2-7	TRBD1	TRBV25-1	TGTGCCAGCAGTCACCCCGGGACAGCCTCCTACGAGCAGTACTTC	CASSHPGTASYEQYF
few	TRBJ2-5	TRBD2	TRBV12-3/TRBV12-4	TGTGCCAGCAGTCGGGGACTACCCCAAGAGACCCAGTACTTC	CASSRGLPQETQYF
many	TRBJ2-3	-	TRBV11-2	TGTGCCAGCAGCTTAGAACCCAGCACAGATACGCAGTATTTT	CASSLEPSTDTQYF
few	TRBJ2-1	TRBD2	TRBV30	TGTGCCTGGAGTGGAGCAGGTCGGGGGGGCTTCTACGGCAATGAGCAGTTCTTC	CAWSGAGRGGFYGNEQFF
-	TRBJ2-5	-	TRBV27	TGTGCCAGCAGTTATGGGGGCGTGGAGACCCAGTACTTC	CASSYGGVETQYF
-	TRBJ2-1	TRBD1	TRBV12-3/TRBV12-4	TGTGCCAGCAGTTTAGACAGGGGGCCAGTCAATGAGCAGTTCTTC	CASSLDRGPVNEQFF
few	TRBJ1-6	-	TRBV6-5	TGTGCCAGCAGTTACTCGATGGGGGCCTTCTCTAATTCACCCCTCCACTTT	CASSYSMGAFSNSPLHF
few	TRBJ1-5	-	TRBV4-1	TGCGCCAGCAGCCAAGGGCCTCGGCAGGGTAGCAATCAGCCCCAGCATTTT	CASSQGPRQGSNQPQHF
few	TRBJ1-2	-	TRBV6-1	TGTGCCAGCAGTGAAAACCAGCGGGTCGGGCTTGGAGGCTACACCTTC	CASSENQRVGLGGYTF
few	TRBJ2-1	-	TRBV28	TGTGCCAGCAGGTCGGGGGTTGAGCAGTTCTTC	CASRSGVEQFF
-	TRBJ2-3	-	TRBV20-1	TGCAGTGGGCACGCGGGAGATACGCAGTATTTT	CSGHAGDTQYF